The 24 T cell receptor beta chains presented below share a single source sample, sequenced in a study of blood T cell repertoires in COVID-19. Assay: immunoSEQ multiplex PCR; the TCRdb copy retains only in-frame clones and omits some. The sample carries approximately 70,000 clones, less than 95% recorded once. Sequences were obtained from peripheral blood. The receptors stem from a woman aged 55-70 years with active COVID-19.

This rearrangement joins TRBV18 to TRBJ2-1; a possible D gene is TRBD1 (6 bases). Germline loops: CDR1 KGHSH, CDR2 LQKENI. V shed 3 bases and J shed 0 bases, with 9 bases lying between them. This CDR3 is 15 amino acids long. In DNA, the CDR3 is TGTGCCAGCTCACCCGGACAGATCTCCTACAATGAGCAGTTCTTC. It yields the protein CASSPGQISYNEQFF.

The gene calls are TRBV19 and TRBJ1-1, with D possibly matching TRBD1 (5 bases). CDR1 is LNHDA and CDR2 is SQIVND in the germline V gene (reference sequence). This CDR3 is built from 14 residues. The V end lost 6 bases, the J end lost 4 bases, and 15 bases lay between the germline ends. The CDR3 DNA is TGTGCCAGTAGCCGCCTTTTAAGGGGCACTGAAGCTTTCTTT. It translates to CASSRLLRGTEAFF.

The chain couples TRBV14 to TRBJ2-2, with no clear D. Per germline, CDR1 SGHDN and CDR2 FVKESK. The CDR3 sequence is 14 residues long. V shed 0 bases and J shed 1 base, with 3 bases lying between them. This chain's CDR3 is CASSQDRNTGELFF. The CDR3 DNA is TGTGCCAGCAGCCAAGACCGGAACACCGGGGAGCTGTTTTTT.

This chain links TRBV20-1 with TRBJ1-3; no clear D gene. V lost 3 bases to trimming and J lost 0 bases, with 9 bases between them. There are 14 residues in the CDR3. Germline V gene lookup returns CDR1 DFQATT and CDR2 SNEGSKA (reference sequence). CDR3 DNA sequence: TGCAGTGCTAGTAGCGGTCACTCTGGAAACACCATATATTTT. Protein product: CSASSGHSGNTIYF.

The V call is TRBV7-2, the J call TRBJ1-2; 7 bases fit TRBD1. CDR3 size: 17 residues. CDR1 and CDR2 (germline): SGHTA, FQGNSA. Trimming removed 4 bases from V and 4 bases from J; junction bases left unmatched: 15. CDR3 DNA sequence: TGTGCCAGCAGCTCTAGGGGTAAACAGGGGCCTAGCTATGGCTACACCTTC. Translating gives CASSSRGKQGPSYGYTF.

The chain uses TRBV6-5 and TRBJ2-7, with 7 bases identical to TRBD2. The CDR3 has 12 amino acids. The junction had 4 bases not matched to a gene; V was cut back by 9 bases and J by 2 bases. Germline CDR1 reads MNHEY; CDR2 reads SVGAGI. CDR3: CASWDYTYEQYF. As DNA, the CDR3 is TGTGCCAGTTGGGACTACACCTACGAGCAGTACTTC.

This rearrangement joins TRBV6-5 to TRBJ2-5; TRBD1 aligns across 7 bases. Trimming took 6 bases from V and 5 from J; bases not matched to a gene: 6. CDR3 length: 13 residues. Per germline, CDR1 MNHEY and CDR2 SVGAGI. CDR3 in DNA: TGTGCCAGCAGAATGGGACAGAGGGAGACCCAGTACTTC. Protein sequence: CASRMGQRETQYF.

The rearrangement uses TRBV9 and TRBJ2-7; TRBD2 aligns across 12 bases. Germline trimming cut 0 bases from V and 6 bases from J; bases unmatched to any gene: 1. This CDR3 comprises 14 residues. Germline V CDR1 and CDR2: SGDLS, YYNGEE. CDR3 in amino acids: CASSVGLAGAEQYF. CDR3 DNA: TGTGCCAGCAGCGTAGGACTAGCGGGAGCCGAGCAGTACTTC.

This rearrangement joins TRBV24-1 to TRBJ2-2, with 11 bases aligning to TRBD2. CDR1 KGHDR and CDR2 SFDVKD come from the germline V gene. CDR3 length equals 15 residues. Trimming removed 4 bases from V and 8 bases from J; junction bases left unmatched: 5. The CDR3 loop is CATSDGTSGSGELFF. CDR3 sequence (DNA): TGTGCCACCAGTGACGGGACTAGCGGTTCTGGGGAGCTGTTTTTT.

This chain uses TRBV4-2 with TRBJ2-3, with a possible D match to TRBD2 (6 bases). V gave up 0 bases and J gave up 3 bases, with 13 bases separating them. Germline CDR1 is LGHNA and CDR2 is YNFKEQ. CDR3 length equals 16 residues. CDR3 protein: CASSQDSPGGTDTQYF. In nucleotides, the CDR3 is TGTGCCAGCAGCCAAGACTCGCCTGGGGGGACAGATACGCAGTATTTT.

This chain connects TRBV24-1 to TRBJ2-6; 7 nucleotides agree with TRBD2. The trim removed 5 bases at V and 0 bases at J, leaving 21 bases unmatched. Germline V gene lookup returns CDR1 KGHDR and CDR2 SFDVKD. This CDR3 is built from 22 residues. DNA of the CDR3: TGTGCCACCAGTGCCCCCTTGGGGGAGGGCAGTCGGGAGAGCTCTGGGGCCAACGTCCTGACTTTC. Translated: CATSAPLGEGSRESSGANVLTF.

V and J are TRBV12-2 and TRBJ2-7; the table gives TRBD1 as D, unverified against the DNA. TRBV12-2 is a pseudogene locus. CDR3 length: 17 amino acids. The CDR3 sequence is CASRLGGLTHKAYEQYF. Written as DNA, the CDR3 is TGTGCAAGTCGCTTAGGGGGGCTGACTCACAAGGCCTACGAGCAGTACTTC.

This chain connects TRBV27 to TRBJ2-7, with 11 bases aligning to TRBD1. The V and J ends lost 4 bases and 4 bases, in that order; junction bases with no gene match: 15. This CDR3 contains 18 residues. The germline CDR1 and CDR2 sequences are MNHEY and SMNVEV (reference sequence). The CDR3 nucleotides read TGTGCCAGCAGTTCCCGTCGGTCTAGTGGGACAGGGGGATACGAGCAGTACTTC. Translating gives CASSSRRSSGTGGYEQYF.

The V call is TRBV7-9, the J call TRBJ1-5, with a possible D match to TRBD1 (5 bases). There are 13 residues in the CDR3. The V and J ends lost 2 bases and 8 bases respectively, with 10 bases between them. Germline CDR1 is SEHNR and CDR2 is FQNEAQ (reference sequence). The CDR3 DNA sequence: TGTGCCAGCAGCTTAAGCAGGGAAAAGCCCCAGCATTTT. Translating gives CASSLSREKPQHF.

The rearrangement links TRBV15 to TRBJ2-6; TRBD1 agrees at 10 bases. Losses at the gene ends were 3 bases for V and 1 base for J; bases not matched to a gene: 3. Germline values: CDR1 LNHNV, CDR2 YYDKDF (reference sequence). The CDR3 extends over 17 amino acids. The DNA of the CDR3 is TGTGCCACCAGCAGGACAGGGGGCCCATCTGGGGCCAACGTCCTGACTTTC. Translation gives CATSRTGGPSGANVLTF.

The CDR3 nucleotides are TGTGCCACCAGTGGCACACAGGGGGCCCAACGAAAGGCTTTCTTT. This codes for CATSGTQGAQRKAFF. The chain carries TRBV24-1 and TRBJ1-1, with TRBD1 identical over 9 bases. The CDR3 covers 15 residues. Germline V lookup: CDR1 KGHDR, CDR2 SFDVKD. Trimming at V came to 5 bases and at J to 11 bases, leaving 14 bases not matched to a gene.

The chain recombines TRBV6-6 with TRBJ1-5; D unresolved. Germline CDR1 and CDR2: MNHNY and SVGAGI (reference sequence). The CDR3 loop spans 14 amino acids. The V and J ends lost 2 bases and 1 base respectively, with 6 bases between them. CDR3 protein: CASSYAQSNQPQHF. In DNA form, the CDR3 reads TGTGCCAGCAGTTACGCACAGAGCAATCAGCCCCAGCATTTT.

V usage is TRBV7-6 and J usage is TRBJ2-4; D might be TRBD2 (5 bases). The CDR3 extends over 16 amino acids. CDR1 is SGHVS, CDR2 FNYEAQ, per germline. The V end lost 2 bases, the J end lost 10 bases, and 21 bases lay between the germline ends. This CDR3 is CASSLRPTPGEGIQYF. Here the CDR3 DNA reads TGTGCCAGCAGCTTACGTCCTACACCCGGGGAAGGAATTCAGTACTTC. Drawing the rest from reference TRBV7-6 and TRBJ2-4, the complete variable domain is GAGVSQSPRYKVTKRGQDVALRCDPISGHVSLYWYRQALGQGPEFLTYFNYEAQQDKSGLPNDRFSAERPEGSISTLTIQRTEQRDSAMYRCASSLRPTPGEGIQYFGAGTRLSVL.

The rearrangement links TRBV5-4 to TRBJ2-7; 12 bases are shared with TRBD2. The CDR3 has 16 amino acids. Per germline, CDR1 SGHNT and CDR2 YYREEE (reference sequence). The ends lost 4 bases at V and 5 bases at J; junction bases unmatched: 10. The DNA of the CDR3 is TGTGCCAGCAGCCCAGGACTAGCGGGAACACTACACGAGCAGTACTTC. The encoded protein is CASSPGLAGTLHEQYF.

The V gene is TRBV5-4, the J gene TRBJ1-2; D unclear. Germline V gene lookup returns CDR1 SGHNT and CDR2 YYREEE (reference sequence). The ends were cut back, 4 bases at V and 8 bases at J, with 21 bases in the middle. This CDR3 is built from 15 residues. CDR3 nucleotides: TGTGCCAGCAGCCTGAGGGCCGGCCCCCCGCGGGGCTACACCTTC. Translating it yields CASSLRAGPPRGYTF.

This chain links TRBV2 with TRBJ2-5; 7 bases line up with TRBD1. J lost 4 bases, V lost 0 bases, and 5 bases had no gene match. Germline assignment: CDR1 SNHLY and CDR2 FYNNEI. The CDR3 runs to 15 residues. CDR3 in amino acids: CASSEARGLRETQYF. As DNA, the CDR3 is TGTGCCAGCAGTGAAGCCAGGGGGTTGCGAGAGACCCAGTACTTC. Together with reference TRBV2 and TRBJ2-5, the CDR3 gives the full variable domain: EPEVTQTPSHQVTQMGQEVILRCVPISNHLYFYWYRQILGQKVEFLVSFYNNEISEKSEIFDDQFSVERPDGSNFTLKIRSTKLEDSAMYFCASSEARGLRETQYFGPGTRLLVL.

The gene calls are TRBV28 and TRBJ1-2; TRBD1 matches at 10 bases. V was pared by 6 bases and J by 8 bases, with 12 bases of the junction left unmatched. Looked up from germline, CDR1 is MDHEN and CDR2 is SYDVKM. The CDR3 extends over 15 amino acids. As DNA, the CDR3 is TGTGCCAGCAGACCAAGGACAGGGGGTTTTGGGGGCTACACCTTC. It codes for CASRPRTGGFGGYTF.

The CDR3 DNA reads TGTGCCAGCAGCGATAAGGAGGGGTATAATTCACCCCTCCACTTT. Its translation is CASSDKEGYNSPLHF. The V and J genes are TRBV6-5 and TRBJ1-6, with D possibly TRBD1 on 5 matching bases. The CDR3 is 15 residues long. Germline CDR1 MNHEY, CDR2 SVGAGI. With 6 bases removed from V and 4 bases from J, the gap between germline ends came to 13 bases.

The chain joins TRBV3-1 (or the pseudogene TRBV3-2) to TRBJ1-1, with D possibly being TRBD1 (5 bases). The CDR3 extends over 16 amino acids. V was shortened by 6 bases and J by 5 bases, with 22 bases between the two germline ends. Germline CDR1 and CDR2: LGHDT and YNNKEL (reference sequence). The CDR3 loop reads CASSRGDRRVSTEAFF. The CDR3 coding sequence is TGTGCCAGCAGTCGCGGAGACAGAAGAGTTTCAACTGAAGCTTTCTTT.